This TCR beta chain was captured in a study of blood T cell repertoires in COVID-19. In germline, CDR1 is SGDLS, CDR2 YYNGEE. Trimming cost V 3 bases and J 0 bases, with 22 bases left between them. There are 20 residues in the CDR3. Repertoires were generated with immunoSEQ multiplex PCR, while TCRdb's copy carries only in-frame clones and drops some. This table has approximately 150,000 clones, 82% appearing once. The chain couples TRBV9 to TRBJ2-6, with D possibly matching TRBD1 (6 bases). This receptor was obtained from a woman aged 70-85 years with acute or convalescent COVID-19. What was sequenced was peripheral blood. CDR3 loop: CASSEWTESYLGSGANVLTF. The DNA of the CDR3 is TGTGCCAGCAGCGAATGGACAGAATCTTACCTGGGCTCTGGGGCCAACGTCCTGACTTTC.